One sample yielded the 26 T cell receptor beta chains listed below, sequenced in a study of shared clonotypes between healthy human individuals. Sequencing was performed with immunoSEQ multiplex PCR; in TCRdb, only in-frame clones are kept and a portion is missing. The sample has 500,000 to 700,000 clones, 85% to 95% seen once. CD45RO-negative cells were positively selected for CCR7, leaving out terminally differentiated effector memory CD45RA+ cells. Material: naive CD8+ T cells sorted from blood. These receptors came from a woman under 40 in good health.

The chain is built from TRBV10-3 and TRBJ1-1; D call uncertain. The germline CDR1 and CDR2 sequences are ENHRY and SYGVKD. This CDR3 comprises 13 residues. Trimming stripped 4 bases from V and 4 bases from J, with 10 bases between. The CDR3 protein is CAISVGPTTEAFF. The CDR3 region has the DNA TGTGCCATCAGTGTAGGACCAACCACTGAAGCTTTCTTT.

The rearrangement links TRBV5-1 to TRBJ2-7; D might be TRBD2 (5 bases). Trimming stripped 2 bases from V and 4 bases from J, with 10 bases between. The CDR3 is made up of 13 amino acids. CDR1 is SGHRS and CDR2 is YFSETQ in the germline V gene. CDR3 amino acids: CASSFYSEYEQYF. The DNA of the CDR3 is TGCGCCAGCAGCTTTTATAGCGAGTACGAGCAGTACTTC.

Concerning this clone: This sample also contains other DNA sequences that code for the same CDR3. J is TRBJ2-7 and V is TRBV13; D is ambiguous. This CDR3 region has 13 residues. Trimming stripped 0 bases from V and 4 bases from J, with 7 bases between. Germline CDR1 is PRHDT and CDR2 is FYEKMQ (reference sequence). CDR3 coding DNA: TGTGCCAGCAGCTTAGGACCTGGGTACGAGCAGTACTTC. This gives the protein CASSLGPGYEQYF.

The rearrangement joins TRBV19 to TRBJ2-7; TRBD1 aligns across 9 bases. The germline CDR1 and CDR2 sequences are LNHDA and SQIVND (reference sequence). V shed 1 base and J 3 bases; nucleotides not matched to a gene: 4. The CDR3 loop spans 15 amino acids. The CDR3 loop is CASSIGTGVIYEQYF. As DNA, the CDR3 is TGTGCCAGTAGTATAGGGACAGGGGTGATCTACGAGCAGTACTTC. Full variable domain (outside the CDR3, taken from reference TRBV19 and TRBJ2-7): DGGITQSPKYLFRKEGQNVTLSCEQNLNHDAMYWYRQDPGQGLRLIYYSQIVNDFQKGDIAEGYSVSREKKESFPLTVTSAQKNPTAFYLCASSIGTGVIYEQYFGPGTRLTVT.

This clone came up a few times. The chain links TRBV25-1 to TRBJ2-7; perhaps TRBD1 as D (6 bases). Trimming pared 4 bases from V and 2 bases from J, leaving 12 bases between. The CDR3 covers 14 residues. Germline V gene lookup returns CDR1 MGHDK and CDR2 SYGVNS. The CDR3 DNA reads TGTGCCAGCAGTGGCCGGGACACTACCTACGAGCAGTACTTC. Its protein is CASSGRDTTYEQYF.

The chain employs TRBV28 and TRBJ2-3; a possible D gene is TRBD2 (6 bases). Trimming removed 6 bases from V and 2 bases from J, with 18 bases in between. The CDR3 length is 16 residues. Germline V gene sequence: CDR1 MDHEN, CDR2 SYDVKM. This chain's CDR3 is CASRLTEAGATDTQYF. The DNA for the CDR3 is TGTGCCAGCAGACTAACGGAAGCGGGTGCCACAGATACGCAGTATTTT.

Concerning this clone: Other nucleotide sequences from this sample produce the same CDR3. This chain's CDR3 is CASSHGTDYEQYF. CDR3 bases: TGTGCCAGCAGTCACGGGACCGACTACGAGCAGTACTTC. The V call is TRBV27, the J call TRBJ2-7; D could derive from TRBD1 or TRBD2 (5 bases each). V lost 5 bases and J 3 bases, leaving 11 bases between the germline ends. The CDR3 is 13 amino acids. Germline values: CDR1 MNHEY, CDR2 SMNVEV (reference sequence).

This chain links TRBV6-1 with TRBJ2-1; 10 bases fit TRBD1. Germline V gene lookup returns CDR1 MNHNS and CDR2 SASEGT. The CDR3 contains 15 residues. The V segment lost 5 bases and the J segment 6 bases; nucleotides outside the gene matches: 7. This chain's CDR3 is CASSTDRGRVNEQFF. CDR3 bases: TGTGCCAGCAGTACCGACAGGGGGCGGGTCAATGAGCAGTTCTTC.

The chain has TRBV2 and TRBJ2-7, with D maybe TRBD1 (6 bases). Trimming pared 5 bases from V and 4 bases from J, leaving 15 bases between. The germline V gene encodes CDR1 SNHLY and CDR2 FYNNEI. The CDR3 has 14 amino acids. The CDR3: CASSTRARGYEQYF. CDR3 DNA: TGTGCCAGCAGTACTCGGGCCAGGGGATACGAGCAGTACTTC.

The chain combines TRBV6-5 with TRBJ2-1; 8 bases agree with TRBD1. Germline V gene lookup returns CDR1 MNHEY and CDR2 SVGAGI. This CDR3 is built from 15 residues. Trimming at V came to 5 bases and at J to 9 bases, leaving 12 bases not matched to a gene. The CDR3 reads CASSTEDRVDGEQFF. CDR3 sequence (DNA): TGTGCCAGCAGTACCGAGGACAGGGTGGACGGTGAGCAGTTCTTC.

In its sample, this clone was seen once. The genes are TRBV5-6 and TRBJ2-2; D remains unclear. The germline V gene encodes CDR1 SGHDT and CDR2 YYEEEE. Between the trimmed V and J ends, which lost 0 bases and 0 bases, there was a span of 6 bases. The CDR3 extends over 15 amino acids. The CDR3 bases are TGTGCCAGCAGCTTGGAACAGACGAACACCGGGGAGCTGTTTTTT. Translating gives CASSLEQTNTGELFF.

The rearrangement uses TRBV7-9 and TRBJ1-2; TRBD1 might be the D (5 bases). Germline V gene lookup returns CDR1 SEHNR and CDR2 FQNEAQ (reference sequence). Trimming took off 2 bases at V and 8 bases at J, with 12 bases between the two ends. The CDR3 length is 13 residues. CDR3 in amino acids: CASSLSLGDGYTF. CDR3 coding DNA: TGTGCCAGCAGCTTAAGTCTAGGGGACGGCTACACCTTC.

The chain links TRBV5-4 to TRBJ1-1; D ambiguous. The V gene lost 4 bases and the J gene lost 1 base, with 5 bases spanning the gap. The length of the CDR3 is 12 residues. CDR1 is SGHNT and CDR2 is YYREEE in the germline V gene (reference sequence). CDR3 coding DNA: TGTGCCAGCAGCGGCCAGAACACTGAAGCTTTCTTT. It codes for CASSGQNTEAFF.

Of note for this clone: The same CDR3 arises from other DNA sequences in this sample as well. The chain links TRBV27 to TRBJ1-2; TRBD1 agrees at 8 bases. V trimming: 2 bases; J trimming: 7 bases; junction bases outside the gene matches: 6. Looked up from germline, CDR1 is MNHEY and CDR2 is SMNVEV (reference sequence). The CDR3 is made up of 14 amino acids. The CDR3 nucleotides read TGTGCCAGCAGTTTAGGGCAGGGGGCTAGTGGCTACACCTTC. Its protein is CASSLGQGASGYTF.

The rearrangement joins TRBV27 to TRBJ1-2, with D uncertain. This CDR3 is 13 amino acids long. The germline V gene encodes CDR1 MNHEY and CDR2 SMNVEV (reference sequence). V was trimmed by 6 bases and J by 0 bases, leaving 8 bases between them. The CDR3 loop reads CASREGTNYGYTF. Here the CDR3 DNA reads TGTGCCAGCAGAGAGGGAACTAACTATGGCTACACCTTC.

This clone has a single count. The DNA for the CDR3 is TGTGCCAGCAGTTGGGTTGTGCAGGCAGGGAGTCTTGGGTCCTACAATGAGCAGTTCTTC. Translated, it gives CASSWVVQAGSLGSYNEQFF. The chain combines TRBV28 with TRBJ2-1; either TRBD1 or TRBD2 may supply D (5 bases each). CDR3 size: 20 residues. The V and J ends lost 4 bases and 1 base respectively, with 26 bases between them. Germline loops: CDR1 MDHEN, CDR2 SYDVKM.

This chain uses TRBV19 with TRBJ2-5; 10 nucleotides agree with TRBD2. Matching the DNA end better, TRBJ2-7 makes the J call doubtful. The CDR3 is 16 residues long. Germline V lookup: CDR1 LNHDA, CDR2 SQIVND (reference sequence). CDR3 residues: CASSSLTSGFAYEQYF. The CDR3, as DNA: TGTGCCAGTAGTTCGCTGACTAGCGGGTTCGCCTACGAGCAGTACTTC.

The V gene is TRBV4-1, the J gene TRBJ2-5; D not certain. The J call could be wrong; TRBJ2-7 is a better fit for the DNA end. Germline-derived CDR1 and CDR2 are MGHRA and YSYEKL. The CDR3 contains 16 residues. CDR3 in DNA: TGCGCCAGCAGCCTAACGGACGGAGCCCTCGCCTACGAGCAGTACTTC. It codes for CASSLTDGALAYEQYF.

Worth noting for this clone: The identical CDR3 is also encoded by other nucleotide sequences in the sample. The rearrangement links TRBV27 to TRBJ2-7; D might be TRBD1 (5 bases). Germline V CDR1 and CDR2: MNHEY, SMNVEV (reference sequence). The CDR3 runs 14 residues. The V gene lost 0 bases and the J gene lost 1 base, with 7 bases spanning the gap. The CDR3 protein is CASSLSGVSYEQYF. The CDR3 DNA is TGTGCCAGCAGTTTATCAGGGGTTTCCTACGAGCAGTACTTC.

The chain joins TRBV5-1 to TRBJ2-1, with D possibly TRBD1 on 5 matching bases. V lost 4 bases to trimming and J lost 6 bases, with 20 bases between them. The CDR3 loop spans 16 amino acids. Germline V gives CDR1 SGHRS, CDR2 YFSETQ. CDR3 residues: CASSDGQPSATNEQFF. The DNA of the CDR3 is TGCGCCAGCAGCGACGGACAACCCTCGGCCACCAATGAGCAGTTCTTC. The variable domain in full, with the rest retrieved from reference TRBV5-1 and TRBJ2-1, is KAGVTQTPRYLIKTRGQQVTLSCSPISGHRSVSWYQQTPGQGLQFLFEYFSETQRNKGNFPGRFSGRQFSNSRSEMNVSTLELGDSALYLCASSDGQPSATNEQFFGPGTRLTVL.

The chain carries TRBV5-1 and TRBJ2-1, with D possibly matching TRBD2 (5 bases). V was clipped by 4 bases and J by 2 bases, with 13 bases between them. CDR3 length: 15 amino acids. The germline CDR1 and CDR2 sequences are SGHRS and YFSETQ. The CDR3 region has the DNA TGCGCCAGCAGCCTCTCTAGTAGCGCCTACAATGAGCAGTTCTTC. Its translation: CASSLSSSAYNEQFF.

This clone was seen a few times. This chain joins TRBV4-1 and TRBJ1-5; D is ambiguous. V shed 0 bases and J shed 0 bases, with 6 bases lying between them. The CDR3 is 15 amino acids. Per the germline V gene, CDR1 is MGHRA and CDR2 is YSYEKL. The CDR3 protein is CASSQEGISNQPQHF. CDR3 DNA: TGCGCCAGCAGCCAAGAAGGGATTAGCAATCAGCCCCAGCATTTT.

The chain recombines TRBV11-2 with TRBJ2-7, with D possibly being TRBD1 or TRBD2 (5 bases each). Per the germline V gene, CDR1 is SGHAT and CDR2 is FQNNGV. Trimming took off 4 bases at V and 1 base at J, with 11 bases between the two ends. The CDR3 contains 14 residues. CDR3 sequence reads: CASSWGTASYEQYF. The CDR3 DNA is TGTGCCAGCAGCTGGGGGACGGCGTCCTACGAGCAGTACTTC. The entire variable domain, with the rest obtained from reference TRBV11-2 and TRBJ2-7, is as follows: EAGVAQSPRYKIIEKRQSVAFWCNPISGHATLYWYQQILGQGPKLLIQFQNNGVVDDSQLPKDRFSAERLKGVDSTLKIQPAKLEDSAVYLCASSWGTASYEQYFGPGTRLTVT.

The rearrangement joins TRBV11-2 to TRBJ1-2; D not resolved. This CDR3 has 14 residues. CDR1 and CDR2 from the germline V gene are SGHAT and FQNNGV. With 5 bases removed from V and 5 bases from J, the gap between germline ends came to 15 bases. This chain's CDR3 is CASSPPGGAYGYTF. The CDR3 coding sequence is TGTGCCAGCAGCCCACCCGGAGGAGCTTATGGCTACACCTTC.

This clone was seen only once. The CDR3 DNA reads TGTGCCAGCAGTTTATATGCCCCTAGCGGGAGTTGGGATACGCAGTATTTT. It encodes CASSLYAPSGSWDTQYF. The chain combines TRBV28 with TRBJ2-3; 10 positions agree with TRBD2. The junction had 10 bases not matched to a gene; V was cut back by 1 base and J by 6 bases. Looked up from germline, CDR1 is MDHEN and CDR2 is SYDVKM. The CDR3 has 17 amino acids.

The CDR3: CASNPTSGRNSYNEQFF. The CDR3 DNA is TGTGCCAGCAACCCCACCAGCGGGAGGAACTCCTACAATGAGCAGTTCTTC. The rearrangement uses TRBV28 and TRBJ2-1, with TRBD2 identical over 9 bases. The ends lost 7 bases at V and 0 bases at J; junction bases unmatched: 10. The CDR3 extends over 17 amino acids. Germline V CDR1 and CDR2: MDHEN, SYDVKM.